The rows below give T cell receptor beta chains drawn from one sample of a study of blood T cells in healthy people across ages. MiXCR was run by TCRdb on the 5' RACE reads, yielding one entry per CDR3 protein. The sample records hundreds of thousands of distinct CDR3 sequences, under 25% being singletons. Sample: blood. The source is a man aged 70-80 years in good health. The CDR3 runs from the conserved cysteine through the conserved F or W. A D gene is named only where the DNA matches it firmly. Only part of the rows carry a size: once, few, many, or a class if the clone is expanded.

d_call: TRBD2
v_call: TRBV7-2
cdr3_length: 14
clone_size: NA
j_call: TRBJ2-4
cdr3_aa: CASSSGRGGYIQYF
cdr3_nt: TGTGCCAGCAGTAGCGGGAGGGGAGGGTACATTCAGTACTTC

d_call: NA
v_call: TRBV11-3
cdr3_length: 13
clone_size: many
j_call: TRBJ2-5
cdr3_aa: CASSLGRDETQYF
cdr3_nt: TGTGCCAGCAGCTTAGGCAGGGACGAGACCCAGTACTTC

d_call: NA
v_call: TRBV20-1
cdr3_length: 15
clone_size: few
j_call: TRBJ2-1
cdr3_aa: CSARSGLQAYNEQFF
cdr3_nt: TGCAGTGCTAGATCGGGGCTACAGGCTTACAATGAGCAGTTCTTC

d_call: TRBD2
v_call: TRBV10-3
cdr3_length: 15
clone_size: NA
j_call: TRBJ2-3
cdr3_aa: CAIKRSSGSTDTQYF
cdr3_nt: TGTGCCATCAAGCGGTCTAGCGGTAGCACAGATACGCAGTATTTT

d_call: TRBD2
v_call: TRBV3-1
cdr3_length: 17
clone_size: few
j_call: TRBJ2-5
cdr3_aa: CASSQLPPSGGVETQYF
cdr3_nt: TGTGCCAGCAGCCAATTACCGCCTAGCGGAGGCGTGGAGACCCAGTACTTC

d_call: NA
v_call: TRBV18
cdr3_length: 13
clone_size: NA
j_call: TRBJ2-5
cdr3_aa: CASSPVDQETQYF
cdr3_nt: TGTGCCAGCTCACCAGTAGACCAAGAGACCCAGTACTTC

d_call: NA
v_call: TRBV27
cdr3_length: 13
clone_size: NA
j_call: TRBJ2-5
cdr3_aa: CASSLFLQETQYF
cdr3_nt: TGTGCCAGCAGTTTGTTCCTTCAAGAGACCCAGTACTTC

d_call: TRBD1
v_call: TRBV7-2
cdr3_length: 14
clone_size: few
j_call: TRBJ2-5
cdr3_aa: CASSQTGVSETQYF
cdr3_nt: TGTGCCAGCAGCCAAACAGGGGTATCAGAGACCCAGTACTTC

d_call: TRBD2
v_call: TRBV4-3
cdr3_length: 15
clone_size: NA
j_call: TRBJ2-5
cdr3_aa: CASSQGLAGAETQYF
cdr3_nt: TGCGCCAGCAGCCAAGGACTAGCGGGAGCAGAGACCCAGTACTTC

d_call: TRBD1
v_call: TRBV29-1
cdr3_length: 13
clone_size: NA
j_call: TRBJ2-7
cdr3_aa: CSVGAGQGREQYF
cdr3_nt: TGCAGCGTCGGGGCCGGACAGGGGAGAGAGCAGTACTTC

d_call: NA
v_call: TRBV7-9
cdr3_length: 14
clone_size: NA
j_call: TRBJ2-7
cdr3_aa: CASNLEYRQDEQYF
cdr3_nt: TGTGCCAGCAACTTAGAGTACAGGCAGGACGAGCAGTACTTC

d_call: TRBD2
v_call: TRBV20-1
cdr3_length: 14
clone_size: NA
j_call: TRBJ2-1
cdr3_aa: CSASRPSGSYEQFF
cdr3_nt: TGCAGTGCTAGTAGGCCTAGCGGGAGCTATGAGCAGTTCTTC

d_call: TRBD1
v_call: TRBV7-6
cdr3_length: 16
clone_size: many
j_call: TRBJ1-4
cdr3_aa: CASSLYGESGGEKLFF
cdr3_nt: TGTGCCAGCAGCTTATATGGCGAGTCAGGGGGAGAAAAACTGTTTTTT

d_call: NA
v_call: TRBV2
cdr3_length: 13
clone_size: few
j_call: TRBJ2-5
cdr3_aa: CASSPFTDSLGFF
cdr3_nt: TGTGCCAGCAGCCCATTCACGGACAGCCTAGGGTTCTTC

d_call: TRBD2
v_call: TRBV4-1
cdr3_length: 19
clone_size: NA
j_call: TRBJ2-2
cdr3_aa: CASSQDRGGLAVNTGELFF
cdr3_nt: TGCGCCAGCAGCCAAGATAGAGGGGGACTAGCGGTCAACACCGGGGAGCTGTTTTTT

d_call: NA
v_call: TRBV25-1
cdr3_length: 15
clone_size: NA
j_call: TRBJ1-4
cdr3_aa: CASSSPGEINEKLFF
cdr3_nt: TGTGCCAGCAGTTCCCCAGGAGAAATCAATGAAAAACTGTTTTTT

d_call: NA
v_call: TRBV4-1
cdr3_length: 15
clone_size: many
j_call: TRBJ2-5
cdr3_aa: CASSQGGQSQETQYF
cdr3_nt: TGCGCCAGCAGCCAAGGGGGTCAGTCGCAAGAGACCCAGTACTTC

d_call: TRBD1
v_call: TRBV6-1
cdr3_length: 15
clone_size: NA
j_call: TRBJ2-1
cdr3_aa: CASSDRQGMDNEQFF
cdr3_nt: TGTGCCAGCAGTGACAGACAGGGCATGGACAATGAGCAGTTCTTC

d_call: NA
v_call: TRBV5-5
cdr3_length: 16
clone_size: NA
j_call: TRBJ1-2
cdr3_aa: CASSPEGVQPLRGYTF
cdr3_nt: TGTGCCAGCAGCCCGGAGGGTGTACAACCACTACGGGGCTACACCTTC

d_call: TRBD2
v_call: TRBV10-2
cdr3_length: 18
clone_size: few
j_call: TRBJ2-5
cdr3_aa: CASSVRGTSGNLQETQYF
cdr3_nt: TGCGCCAGCAGTGTCAGGGGGACTAGCGGGAATCTCCAAGAGACCCAGTACTTC

d_call: NA
v_call: TRBV15
cdr3_length: 13
clone_size: few
j_call: TRBJ2-5
cdr3_aa: CATSMTDQETQYF
cdr3_nt: TGTGCCACCAGCATGACCGACCAAGAGACCCAGTACTTC

d_call: NA
v_call: TRBV29-1
cdr3_length: 12
clone_size: NA
j_call: TRBJ2-7
cdr3_aa: CSVAGSIYEQYF
cdr3_nt: TGCAGCGTTGCTGGGTCTATCTACGAGCAGTACTTC

d_call: TRBD2
v_call: TRBV12-3/TRBV12-4
cdr3_length: 18
clone_size: few
j_call: TRBJ2-1
cdr3_aa: CASSHPVIGSGIYNEQFF
cdr3_nt: TGTGCCAGCAGTCACCCCGTTATTGGTAGCGGGATATACAATGAGCAGTTCTTC

d_call: NA
v_call: TRBV15
cdr3_length: 15
clone_size: many
j_call: TRBJ2-7
cdr3_aa: CATSRSRTIGWEQYF
cdr3_nt: TGTGCCACCAGCAGATCAAGGACGATAGGTTGGGAGCAGTACTTC

d_call: NA
v_call: TRBV12-3/TRBV12-4
cdr3_length: 16
clone_size: many
j_call: TRBJ2-6
cdr3_aa: CASSFVLSSGANVLTF
cdr3_nt: TGTGCCAGCAGTTTCGTACTGAGCTCTGGGGCCAACGTCCTGACTTTC

d_call: TRBD1
v_call: TRBV12-3/TRBV12-4
cdr3_length: 12
clone_size: NA
j_call: TRBJ1-2
cdr3_aa: CASSRDSRGYTF
cdr3_nt: TGTGCCAGCAGTCGGGACAGCCGGGGCTACACCTTC

d_call: TRBD1
v_call: TRBV2
cdr3_length: 17
clone_size: few
j_call: TRBJ2-1
cdr3_aa: CASSARGQADFYNEQFF
cdr3_nt: TGTGCCAGCAGTGCTAGGGGGCAAGCGGACTTTTACAATGAGCAGTTCTTC

d_call: TRBD2
v_call: TRBV2
cdr3_length: 15
clone_size: many
j_call: TRBJ2-7
cdr3_aa: CASSGALAASYEQYF
cdr3_nt: TGTGCCAGCAGTGGTGCACTAGCGGCCTCCTACGAGCAGTACTTC

d_call: NA
v_call: TRBV7-2
cdr3_length: 13
clone_size: few
j_call: TRBJ1-2
cdr3_aa: CASSLQTQFGYTF
cdr3_nt: TGTGCCAGCAGCTTACAAACCCAGTTTGGCTACACCTTC

d_call: NA
v_call: TRBV27
cdr3_length: 15
clone_size: NA
j_call: TRBJ2-7
cdr3_aa: CASSKGLRYSYEQYF
cdr3_nt: TGTGCCAGCAGTAAAGGACTGAGGTACTCCTACGAGCAGTACTTC

d_call: TRBD2
v_call: TRBV20-1
cdr3_length: 14
clone_size: few
j_call: TRBJ2-3
cdr3_aa: CRSTSGSRSDTQYF
cdr3_nt: TGCAGGAGCACTAGCGGGAGTCGCTCAGATACGCAGTATTTT

d_call: NA
v_call: TRBV28
cdr3_length: 16
clone_size: few
j_call: TRBJ1-5
cdr3_aa: CASSLGGLGGNQPQHF
cdr3_nt: TGTGCCAGCAGTTTGGGGGGGCTGGGGGGCAATCAGCCCCAGCATTTT

d_call: TRBD2
v_call: TRBV6-5
cdr3_length: 17
clone_size: NA
j_call: TRBJ2-3
cdr3_aa: CASSSSWGLAGGDTQYF
cdr3_nt: TGTGCCAGCAGTTCGTCATGGGGACTAGCGGGAGGTGATACGCAGTATTTT

d_call: TRBD1
v_call: TRBV29-1
cdr3_length: 13
clone_size: few
j_call: TRBJ1-4
cdr3_aa: CSGTGPPNEKLFF
cdr3_nt: TGCAGCGGGACAGGGCCGCCTAATGAAAAACTGTTTTTT

d_call: NA
v_call: TRBV7-9
cdr3_length: 11
clone_size: NA
j_call: TRBJ1-1
cdr3_aa: CASGGGTEAFF
cdr3_nt: TGTGCCAGCGGGGGGGGGACTGAAGCTTTCTTT

d_call: NA
v_call: TRBV29-1
cdr3_length: 16
clone_size: few
j_call: TRBJ2-1
cdr3_aa: CSVESGLGSSYNEQFF
cdr3_nt: TGCAGCGTTGAGTCCGGTCTTGGGAGCTCCTACAATGAGCAGTTCTTC

d_call: TRBD1
v_call: TRBV4-3
cdr3_length: 16
clone_size: NA
j_call: TRBJ2-7
cdr3_aa: CASSQDLTGGKGEQYF
cdr3_nt: TGCGCCAGCAGCCAAGATCTTACAGGGGGGAAGGGTGAGCAGTACTTC

d_call: TRBD2
v_call: TRBV2
cdr3_length: 22
clone_size: few
j_call: TRBJ2-1
cdr3_aa: CASSEALWGGASGPPSYNEQFF
cdr3_nt: TGTGCCAGCAGTGAAGCGCTATGGGGGGGAGCTAGCGGGCCCCCCTCCTACAATGAGCAGTTCTTC

d_call: NA
v_call: TRBV5-1
cdr3_length: 15
clone_size: few
j_call: TRBJ2-3
cdr3_aa: CASSFTTSSTDTQYF
cdr3_nt: TGCGCCAGCAGCTTCACGACATCTAGCACAGATACGCAGTATTTT

d_call: NA
v_call: TRBV9
cdr3_length: 16
clone_size: once
j_call: TRBJ1-4
cdr3_aa: CASSPRGGATNEKLFF
cdr3_nt: TGTGCCAGCAGCCCGAGAGGGGGTGCAACTAATGAAAAACTGTTTTTT

d_call: TRBD2
v_call: TRBV4-3
cdr3_length: 16
clone_size: many
j_call: TRBJ2-1
cdr3_aa: CASSQDGGSSYNEQFF
cdr3_nt: TGCGCCAGCAGCCAAGATGGCGGGAGTTCTTACAATGAGCAGTTCTTC

d_call: TRBD2
v_call: TRBV5-1
cdr3_length: 15
clone_size: many
j_call: TRBJ2-1
cdr3_aa: CASSSSGSSYNEQFF
cdr3_nt: TGTGCCAGCAGCTCTAGCGGGAGCTCCTACAATGAGCAGTTCTTC

d_call: NA
v_call: TRBV20-1
cdr3_length: 13
clone_size: few
j_call: TRBJ1-4
cdr3_aa: CSASSPLNEKLFF
cdr3_nt: TGCAGTGCTAGCTCACCTCTTAATGAAAAACTGTTTTTT

d_call: TRBD2
v_call: TRBV18
cdr3_length: 15
clone_size: NA
j_call: TRBJ2-1
cdr3_aa: CASSTLAGEANEQFF
cdr3_nt: TGTGCCAGCTCAACCCTAGCGGGAGAGGCCAATGAGCAGTTCTTC

d_call: NA
v_call: TRBV15
cdr3_length: 13
clone_size: few
j_call: TRBJ1-1
cdr3_aa: CATSRDQGTEAFF
cdr3_nt: TGTGCCACCAGCAGAGATCAGGGCACTGAAGCTTTCTTT

d_call: NA
v_call: TRBV20-1
cdr3_length: 15
clone_size: NA
j_call: TRBJ1-2
cdr3_aa: CSAAYRDPSTYGYTF
cdr3_nt: TGCAGTGCTGCCTACCGGGACCCGAGTACCTATGGCTACACCTTC

d_call: TRBD1
v_call: TRBV20-1
cdr3_length: 13
clone_size: many
j_call: TRBJ2-5
cdr3_aa: CSAPGQDQETQYF
cdr3_nt: TGCAGTGCTCCGGGACAGGACCAAGAGACCCAGTACTTC

d_call: NA
v_call: TRBV20-1
cdr3_length: 17
clone_size: NA
j_call: TRBJ2-1
cdr3_aa: CSARDQHSGGPHNEQFF
cdr3_nt: TGCAGTGCTAGAGATCAACATAGCGGAGGCCCCCACAATGAGCAGTTCTTC

d_call: TRBD1
v_call: TRBV5-1
cdr3_length: 14
clone_size: few
j_call: TRBJ2-5
cdr3_aa: CASSRQGIQETQYF
cdr3_nt: TGCGCCAGCAGCCGACAGGGGATACAAGAGACCCAGTACTTC

d_call: TRBD1
v_call: TRBV4-3
cdr3_length: 16
clone_size: NA
j_call: TRBJ1-2
cdr3_aa: CASSQDGQGRNYGFTF
cdr3_nt: TGCGCCAGCAGCCAAGACGGACAGGGGAGAAACTATGGCTTCACCTTC

d_call: TRBD1
v_call: TRBV5-1
cdr3_length: 15
clone_size: few
j_call: TRBJ1-1
cdr3_aa: CASSIGTGGNTEAFF
cdr3_nt: TGCGCCAGCAGCATCGGGACAGGGGGGAACACTGAAGCTTTCTTT

d_call: TRBD2
v_call: TRBV4-2
cdr3_length: 15
clone_size: NA
j_call: TRBJ2-5
cdr3_aa: CASSQGLSGRETQYF
cdr3_nt: TGTGCCAGCAGCCAAGGCCTTAGCGGGAGAGAGACCCAGTACTTC

d_call: NA
v_call: TRBV27
cdr3_length: 13
clone_size: NA
j_call: TRBJ1-4
cdr3_aa: CASSLGAFEKLFF
cdr3_nt: TGTGCCAGCAGTTTAGGCGCCTTTGAAAAACTGTTTTTT

d_call: TRBD2
v_call: TRBV20-1
cdr3_length: 13
clone_size: NA
j_call: TRBJ2-7
cdr3_aa: CSAEAGEGYEQYF
cdr3_nt: TGCAGTGCCGAAGCGGGAGAGGGCTACGAGCAGTACTTC